This TCR beta chain was sequenced during a study of shared clonotypes between healthy human individuals. Generated by immunoSEQ multiplex PCR, the TCRdb table keeps only in-frame clones and is missing some. The sample lists some 2,000,000 clones, about 95% occurring once. CD45RO-negative cells were positively selected for CCR7, leaving out terminally differentiated effector memory CD45RA+ cells. All of the donors resided in Nashville, Tennessee, and each was a Caucasian adult. This clone occurred once. Antigen: not known. The study, taken as a whole, reports: When compared with the clonotypes that were shared by all four sorted-subset donors, the non-shared clonotypes turned out to have lower generation probabilities.

The germline V and J ends were trimmed by 4 bases and 1 base, with 8 bases remaining between them. This CDR3 comprises 12 residues. CDR1 is SQVTM and CDR2 is ANQGSEA in the germline V gene. Sequenced input: naive CD8+ T cells sorted from blood. The receptor was isolated from a man aged 18 to 30 in good health. The V gene is TRBV29-1, the J gene TRBJ2-7; D gene uncertain. CDR3 loop: CSVVLNSYEQYF. The CDR3 region has the DNA TGCAGCGTTGTCCTAAATTCCTACGAGCAGTACTTC.